Following are 30 T cell receptor beta chains from one sample sequenced in a study of T cells after yellow fever vaccination. TCRdb reanalysed the 5' RACE reads using MiXCR and keeps one entry per CDR3 protein. The repertoire holds around 320,000 distinct CDR3 sequences, with roughly 10% as singletons. The sample consisted of CD4+ T cells sorted from PBMCs, taken 45 days after the yellow fever booster vaccination. All receptors derive from a man younger than 35 who received the YFV17D yellow fever vaccine.

This clonotype was seen only a few times. The V gene is TRBV20-1, the J gene TRBJ2-3; 10 bases match TRBD2. The V gene's germline CDR1 is DFQATT and CDR2 SNEGSKA (reference sequence). This CDR3 is built from 16 residues. V dropped 2 bases and J dropped 3; count of bases not matched to a gene: 8. The CDR3 bases are TGCAGTGCTAGAAGGGCGAGCGGGGGGGCAACAGATACGCAGTATTTT. This codes for CSARRASGGATDTQYF.

This clonotype showed up just a few times. The V and J genes are TRBV28 and TRBJ2-7, with 11 bases aligning to TRBD2. The junction had 9 bases not matched to a gene; V was cut back by 5 bases and J by 3 bases. The CDR3 consists of 16 residues. Germline V gives CDR1 MDHEN, CDR2 SYDVKM. This CDR3 is CASSPLRLAGSYEQYV. The CDR3 nucleotides read TGTGCCAGCAGTCCTCTGAGACTAGCGGGGAGCTACGAGCAGTACGTC.

This clonotype came up a few times. The V and J genes are TRBV6-5 and TRBJ1-2; possible D gene TRBD1, 6 bases. Germline CDR1 MNHEY, CDR2 SVGAGI. The V end was cut by 6 bases, the J end by 13 bases, with 24 bases between. This CDR3 has 14 amino acids. In DNA form, the CDR3 reads TGTGCCAGCAGCCGGGACATATCTATCCCCCCTCGCACCTTC. This codes for CASSRDISIPPRTF.

The table lists this clonotype with a few counts. The V and J genes are TRBV6-5 and TRBJ2-2; TRBD1 aligns across 8 bases. This CDR3 region has 15 residues. Germline-derived CDR1 and CDR2 are MNHEY and SVGAGI. V shed 1 base and J 6 bases; nucleotides not matched to a gene: 4. CDR3 in DNA: TGTGCCAGCAGTTACTTGACAGGGGCGGCCGGGGAGCTGTTTTTT. Translating it yields CASSYLTGAAGELFF.

V usage is TRBV5-1 and J usage is TRBJ1-2; D possibly corresponds to TRBD1 (5 bases). Germline assignment: CDR1 SGHRS and CDR2 YFSETQ. V lost 7 bases and J lost 5, with 18 bases in between. The CDR3 has 14 amino acids. The CDR3 reads CASFPGLGAYGYTF. The CDR3 DNA reads as TGCGCCAGCTTTCCGGGACTTGGGGCATATGGCTACACCTTC.

The DNA for the CDR3 is TGTGCCAGCAGCTTGTTGAAGGGGTCAACCGATCGGTATGGCTACACCTTC. This gives the protein CASSLLKGSTDRYGYTF. This sequence joins TRBV7-9 and TRBJ1-2; TRBD1 is a possible D gene (5 bases). Trimming left V 3 bases short and J 5 bases short, with 22 bases between. This CDR3 comprises 17 residues. Germline CDR1 SEHNR, CDR2 FQNEAQ (reference sequence).

The rearrangement links TRBV7-3 to TRBJ2-4, with 7 bases lining up with TRBD1. CDR1 and CDR2 (germline): SGHTA, FQGTGA. J lost 0 bases, V lost 5 bases, and 7 bases had no gene match. The CDR3 has 16 amino acids. The CDR3 region has the DNA TGTGCCAGCAGCGCCCGAGGGGGCTCAGCCAAAAACATTCAGTACTTC. Protein sequence: CASSARGGSAKNIQYF.

This clonotype has at least ten counts. V gene TRBV6-1 combines with J gene TRBJ2-3; D is tentatively TRBD1 or TRBD2 (5 bases each). The length of the CDR3 is 14 residues. The ends were cut back, 6 bases at V and 0 bases at J, with 10 bases in the middle. Germline CDR1 MNHNS, CDR2 SASEGT. The CDR3 reads CASSPGTSTDTQYF. The CDR3 DNA sequence: TGTGCCAGCAGCCCCGGGACCAGCACAGATACGCAGTATTTT.

This chain joins TRBV10-3 and TRBJ1-6; weak D call: TRBD1 (6 bases). CDR1 is ENHRY and CDR2 is SYGVKD in the germline V gene. This CDR3 comprises 16 residues. V lost 7 bases, J lost 9 bases, and 22 bases lay in between. The CDR3 nucleotides are TGTGCCATCAATAGAGAGGACAGTCTTGAAGGTTCACCCCTCCACTTT. Its translation: CAINREDSLEGSPLHF.

The V and J genes are TRBV9 and TRBJ2-1, with TRBD2 matching over 7 bases. V dropped 4 bases and J dropped 7; count of bases not matched to a gene: 11. The length of the CDR3 is 15 residues. CDR1 is SGDLS and CDR2 is YYNGEE in the germline V gene. For the CDR3, the DNA is TGTGCCAGCAGCTCTCGGGGGGACGGCTTGAATGAGCAGTTCTTC. This sequence encodes CASSSRGDGLNEQFF.

This clonotype occurred a few times. The V call is TRBV30, the J call TRBJ1-2; TRBD1 matches at 8 bases. The CDR3 extends over 14 amino acids. The ends lost 3 bases at V and 4 bases at J; junction bases unmatched: 7. CDR1 is GTSNPN and CDR2 is SVGIG in the germline V gene (reference sequence). CDR3 sequence: CAWRAGGLGYGYTF. DNA for the CDR3: TGTGCCTGGAGGGCAGGGGGCCTGGGCTATGGCTACACCTTC.

The V gene is TRBV7-9, the J gene TRBJ1-1; TRBD1 is a possible D gene (6 bases). V lost 6 bases, J lost 1 base, and 24 bases lay in between. The germline gives CDR1 SEHNR, CDR2 FQNEAQ (reference sequence). This CDR3 spans 18 amino acids. The CDR3 bases are TGTGCCAGCAGGACCAGAATCCCCGGGGAGGGGGAGAACACTGAAGCTTTCTTT. It codes for CASRTRIPGEGENTEAFF.

There are a few counts of this clonotype. The chain carries TRBV4-1 and TRBJ1-2, with D uncertain. Germline V gene data show CDR1 as MGHRA and CDR2 as YSYEKL. V lost 2 bases and J lost 1, with 14 bases in between. The CDR3 is made up of 16 amino acids. The CDR3 reads CASSQNLLRDNYGYTF. DNA for the CDR3: TGCGCCAGCAGCCAAAACCTCCTCCGGGATAACTATGGCTACACCTTC.

The rearrangement uses TRBV10-3 and TRBJ1-1; D may be TRBD1 (5 bases). V was clipped by 6 bases and J by 1 base, with 12 bases between them. This CDR3 spans 14 amino acids. Germline V gene sequence: CDR1 ENHRY, CDR2 SYGVKD. The chain's CDR3 is CAIRKPTENTEAFF. The CDR3 nucleotides read TGTGCCATCAGGAAGCCGACAGAGAACACTGAAGCTTTCTTT.

This clonotype was seen a few times. V gene TRBV5-6 combines with J gene TRBJ1-1; 9 nucleotides line up with TRBD1. Germline-derived CDR1 and CDR2 are SGHDT and YYEEEE. V shed 4 bases, J shed 5 bases, and the junction held 12 bases outside the gene matches. CDR3 length equals 16 residues. The CDR3 loop is CASSQGQGLGSTEAFF. CDR3 in DNA: TGTGCCAGCAGCCAAGGACAGGGGTTGGGGAGTACTGAAGCTTTCTTT.

This clonotype was seen a few times. The chain links TRBV9 to TRBJ2-2; the D is unclear. The CDR3 contains 14 residues. With 0 bases removed from V and 5 bases from J, the gap between germline ends came to 8 bases. Germline V gives CDR1 SGDLS, CDR2 YYNGEE. The CDR3 DNA is TGTGCCAGCAGCGTAGTGCCTCTAACCGGGGAGCTGTTTTTT. Its protein product is CASSVVPLTGELFF.

This clonotype was found many times. V and J are TRBV6-6 and TRBJ1-4; 7 bases map to TRBD1. Germline CDR1 is MNHNY and CDR2 is SVGAGI (reference sequence). V gave up 4 bases and J gave up 8 bases; unmatched junction bases: 7. The CDR3 sequence is 14 residues long. The CDR3 sequence is CASSSDRVGEKLFF. CDR3 DNA: TGTGCCAGCAGTTCTGACAGGGTGGGGGAAAAACTGTTTTTT.

This clonotype has at least ten counts. The rearrangement links TRBV25-1 to TRBJ1-2; no clear D. Germline V gene sequence: CDR1 MGHDK, CDR2 SYGVNS. The CDR3 runs to 13 residues. V lost 0 bases, J lost 2 bases, and 4 bases lay in between. The CDR3 bases are TGTGCCAGCAGTGAATACAAAAACTATGGCTACACCTTC. It is translated as CASSEYKNYGYTF.

This clonotype turned up a few times. This rearrangement joins TRBV18 to TRBJ2-7; no firm D call. The germline gives CDR1 KGHSH, CDR2 LQKENI. This CDR3 has 14 residues. V was cut by 5 bases and J by 5 bases, with 16 bases left in between. The DNA for the CDR3 is TGTGCCAGCTCAGAGACGCGGCAGGACGACGAGCAGTACTTC. This encodes CASSETRQDDEQYF.

This clonotype has more than one count but fewer than ten. This sequence joins TRBV9 and TRBJ2-3; TRBD2 might be the D (5 bases). Trimming removed 4 bases from V and 0 bases from J, with 18 bases in between. Germline V gene lookup returns CDR1 SGDLS and CDR2 YYNGEE. The CDR3 covers 17 residues. CDR3 in amino acids: CASSPYVSATSTDTQYF. In nucleotides, the CDR3 is TGTGCCAGCAGCCCTTATGTTAGCGCGACTAGCACAGATACGCAGTATTTT.

This clonotype was observed a few times. The gene calls are TRBV2 and TRBJ2-2; 8 bases are a match to TRBD1. Trimming cost V 4 bases and J 3 bases; bases outside gene matches: 4. The CDR3 loop spans 15 amino acids. The germline V gene has CDR1 SNHLY and CDR2 FYNNEI. CDR3 protein: CASSARTGYTGELFF. Written as DNA, the CDR3 is TGTGCCAGCAGTGCTAGGACAGGGTACACCGGGGAGCTGTTTTTT.

The chain uses TRBV11-2 and TRBJ1-2; D possibly corresponds to TRBD1 (5 bases). The length of the CDR3 is 15 residues. Germline V gives CDR1 SGHAT, CDR2 FQNNGV. Trimming removed 1 base at V and 0 bases at J, with 9 bases between. The CDR3 nucleotides are TGTGCCAGCAGCTTAGCGGCGACAGCTAACTATGGCTACACCTTC. It translates to CASSLAATANYGYTF. The full variable domain, with the rest looked up from reference TRBV11-2 and TRBJ1-2, is EAGVAQSPRYKIIEKRQSVAFWCNPISGHATLYWYQQILGQGPKLLIQFQNNGVVDDSQLPKDRFSAERLKGVDSTLKIQPAKLEDSAVYLCASSLAATANYGYTFGSGTRLTVV.

This clonotype occurred a few times. The CDR3 reads CASAMGGNTGELFF. CDR3 DNA sequence: TGTGCCAGCGCCATGGGGGGAAACACCGGGGAGCTGTTTTTT. The chain has TRBV7-8 and TRBJ2-2; tentatively, D is TRBD2 (6 bases). CDR3 length: 14 residues. Germline values: CDR1 SGHVS, CDR2 FQNEAQ. V was trimmed by 8 bases and J by 2 bases, leaving 12 bases between them.

There are a few counts of this clonotype. The chain has TRBV12-5 and TRBJ2-1; D unresolved. The ends were cut back, 2 bases at V and 7 bases at J, with 6 bases in the middle. Germline V gene lookup returns CDR1 LGHNT and CDR2 FRNRAP. The CDR3 contains 12 residues. The CDR3 DNA reads as TGTGCTAGTGGTTTGCATGGGAATGAGCAGTTCTTC. This codes for CASGLHGNEQFF.

This clonotype was seen at least ten times. The gene calls are TRBV5-1 and TRBJ2-5, with 8 bases that match TRBD2. The V gene end was trimmed by 6 bases and the J gene end by 5 bases; junction bases not matched to a gene: 6. In germline, CDR1 is SGHRS, CDR2 YFSETQ. CDR3 length: 13 residues. This CDR3 reads CASIPSGSETQYF. DNA for the CDR3: TGCGCCAGCATTCCTAGCGGGTCGGAGACCCAGTACTTC. The full variable domain, rest sourced from reference TRBV5-1 and TRBJ2-5, is KAGVTQTPRYLIKTRGQQVTLSCSPISGHRSVSWYQQTPGQGLQFLFEYFSETQRNKGNFPGRFSGRQFSNSRSEMNVSTLELGDSALYLCASIPSGSETQYFGPGTRLLVL.

This clonotype was seen ten or more times. This chain connects TRBV12-3 or TRBV12-4 to TRBJ1-3, with unresolved D. V shed 2 bases and J shed 0 bases, with 14 bases lying between them. The CDR3 contains 17 residues. CDR3 region: CASSLYPPEFSGNTIYF. As DNA, the CDR3 is TGTGCCAGCAGTTTATATCCCCCGGAGTTCTCTGGAAACACCATATATTTT.

In this sample, this clonotype turned up a few times. This chain uses TRBV7-2 with TRBJ2-3, with D possibly TRBD1 on 7 matching bases. CDR1 is SGHTA and CDR2 is FQGNSA in the germline V gene. Trimming left V 2 bases short and J 5 bases short, with 23 bases between. The length of the CDR3 is 18 residues. DNA of the CDR3: TGTGCCAGCAGCTTAAGAGGGGGCGGAGGGGGCGCCGGAGATACGCAGTATTTT. This encodes CASSLRGGGGGAGDTQYF.

This clonotype occurred a few times. The genes are TRBV7-2 and TRBJ2-7; 9 nucleotides match TRBD2. CDR1 and CDR2 from the germline V gene are SGHTA and FQGNSA. CDR3 size: 16 residues. V lost 2 bases and J lost 2; bases outside the gene matches: 7. The CDR3 protein is CASSLYGASGTYEQYF. The CDR3 nucleotides read TGTGCCAGCAGCTTATACGGGGCTAGCGGGACCTACGAGCAGTACTTC.

This clonotype has ten or more counts. The chain has TRBV6-5 and TRBJ2-2, with D maybe TRBD1 (5 bases). The CDR3 totals 15 residues. The ends were cut back, 5 bases at V and 5 bases at J, with 15 bases in the middle. From germline, CDR1 is MNHEY and CDR2 SVGAGI. In DNA, the CDR3 is TGTGCCAGCAGTCCTCAACTTGACAGTACCGGGGAGCTGTTTTTT. As protein: CASSPQLDSTGELFF.

This clonotype was found many times. This chain links TRBV10-3 with TRBJ2-5, with D possibly matching TRBD2 (5 bases). V lost 8 bases and J lost 7, with 17 bases in between. The germline gives CDR1 ENHRY, CDR2 SYGVKD. This CDR3 is built from 13 residues. In DNA, the CDR3 is TGTGCCATCGGGCCAGCGGAGAAGACGACCCAGTACTTC. Translation gives CAIGPAEKTTQYF.